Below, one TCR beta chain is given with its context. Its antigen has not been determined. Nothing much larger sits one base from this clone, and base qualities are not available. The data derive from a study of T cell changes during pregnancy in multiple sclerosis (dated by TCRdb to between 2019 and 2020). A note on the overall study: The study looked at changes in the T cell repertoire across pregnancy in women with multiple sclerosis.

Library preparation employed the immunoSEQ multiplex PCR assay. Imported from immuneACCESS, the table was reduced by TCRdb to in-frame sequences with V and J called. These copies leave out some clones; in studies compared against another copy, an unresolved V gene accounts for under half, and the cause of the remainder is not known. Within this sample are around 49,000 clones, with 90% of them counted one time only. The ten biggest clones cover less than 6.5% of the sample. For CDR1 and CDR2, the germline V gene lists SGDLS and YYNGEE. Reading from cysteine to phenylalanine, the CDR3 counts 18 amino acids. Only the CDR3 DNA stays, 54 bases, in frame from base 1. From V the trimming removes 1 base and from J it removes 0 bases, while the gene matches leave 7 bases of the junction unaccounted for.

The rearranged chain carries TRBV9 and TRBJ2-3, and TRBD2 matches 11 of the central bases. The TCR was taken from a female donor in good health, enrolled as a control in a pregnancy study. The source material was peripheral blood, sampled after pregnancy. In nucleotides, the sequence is TGTGCCAGCAGCGTAAGGGGACTAGCGGCCGGTAGCACAGATACGCAGTATTTT. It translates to CASSVRGLAAGSTDTQYF.